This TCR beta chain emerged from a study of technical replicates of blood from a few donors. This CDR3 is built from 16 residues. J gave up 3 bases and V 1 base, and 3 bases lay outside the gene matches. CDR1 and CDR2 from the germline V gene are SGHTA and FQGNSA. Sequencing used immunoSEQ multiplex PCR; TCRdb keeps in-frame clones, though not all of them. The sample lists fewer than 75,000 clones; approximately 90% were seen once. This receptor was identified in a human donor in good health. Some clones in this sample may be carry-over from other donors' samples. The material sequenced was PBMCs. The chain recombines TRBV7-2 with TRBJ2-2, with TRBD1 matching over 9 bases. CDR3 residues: CASSLGDRVYTGELFF. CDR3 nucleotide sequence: TGTGCCAGCAGCTTAGGGGACAGGGTATACACCGGGGAGCTGTTTTTT. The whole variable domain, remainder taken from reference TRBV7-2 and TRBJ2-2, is GAGVSQSPSNKVTEKGKDVELRCDPISGHTALYWYRQSLGQGLEFLIYFQGNSAPDKSGLPSDRFSAERTGGSVSTLTIQRTQQEDSAVYLCASSLGDRVYTGELFFGEGSRLTVL.